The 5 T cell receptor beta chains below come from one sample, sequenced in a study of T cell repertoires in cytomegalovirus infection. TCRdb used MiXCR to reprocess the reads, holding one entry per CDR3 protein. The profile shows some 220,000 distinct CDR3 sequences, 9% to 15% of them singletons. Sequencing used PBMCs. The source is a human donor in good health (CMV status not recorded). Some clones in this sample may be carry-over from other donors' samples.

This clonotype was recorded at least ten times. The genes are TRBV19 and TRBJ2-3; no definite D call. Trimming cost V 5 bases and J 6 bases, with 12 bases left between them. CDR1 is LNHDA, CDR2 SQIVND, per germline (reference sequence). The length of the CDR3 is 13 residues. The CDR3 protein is CASSVTYGDTQYF. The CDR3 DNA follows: TGTGCCAGTAGTGTGACATACGGGGATACGCAGTATTTT.

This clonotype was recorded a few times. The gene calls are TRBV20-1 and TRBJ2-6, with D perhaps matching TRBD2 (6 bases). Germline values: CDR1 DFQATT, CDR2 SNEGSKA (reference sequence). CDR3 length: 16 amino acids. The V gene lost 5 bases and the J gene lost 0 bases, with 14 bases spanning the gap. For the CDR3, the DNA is TGCAGTGCTGGGCGGGGTGGGAGCTCTGGGGCCAACGTCCTGACTTTC. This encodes CSAGRGGSSGANVLTF.

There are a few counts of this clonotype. Here the CDR3 DNA reads TGTGCCAGCAGTGAAGCGGGCGGTGAAAAACTGTTTTTT. It yields the protein CASSEAGGEKLFF. The V and J genes are TRBV2 and TRBJ1-4, with no clear D. The CDR3 has 13 residues. V gave up 0 bases and J gave up 7 bases, with 6 bases separating them. In germline, CDR1 is SNHLY, CDR2 FYNNEI.

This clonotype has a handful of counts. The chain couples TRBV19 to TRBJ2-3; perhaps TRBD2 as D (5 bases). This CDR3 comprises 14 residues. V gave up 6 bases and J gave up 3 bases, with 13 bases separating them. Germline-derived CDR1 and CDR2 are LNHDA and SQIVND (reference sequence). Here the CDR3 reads CASRGTRPTDTQYF. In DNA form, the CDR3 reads TGTGCCAGTAGGGGAACTAGGCCGACAGATACGCAGTATTTT. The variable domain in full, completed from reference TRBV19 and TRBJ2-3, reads DGGITQSPKYLFRKEGQNVTLSCEQNLNHDAMYWYRQDPGQGLRLIYYSQIVNDFQKGDIAEGYSVSREKKESFPLTVTSAQKNPTAFYLCASRGTRPTDTQYFGPGTRLTVL.

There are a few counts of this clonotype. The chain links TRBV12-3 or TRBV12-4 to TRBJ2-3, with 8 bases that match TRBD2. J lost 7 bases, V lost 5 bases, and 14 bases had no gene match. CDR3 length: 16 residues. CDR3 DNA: TGTGCCAGCAGTGACCCGGGACTAGGGGGTGATTATACGCAGTATTTT. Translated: CASSDPGLGGDYTQYF.